Following are 30 T cell receptor beta chains from one sample sequenced in a study of T cells in Graves' hyperthyroidism and ophthalmopathy (dated by TCRdb to between 2019 and 2020). Library method: multiplex PCR. The sample was run on an Illumina HiSeq 2000. Amplification of TCR beta CDR3 regions was carried out from RNA transcripts. The first round of RT-PCR for the TCR CDR3 was performed with the HTBI primer set and the Qiagen OneStep RT-PCR kit. In TCRdb, the public reads were trimmed at Q25 with fastp and aligned with MiXCR, with productive beta chains retained. Each entry merges the rows of one CDR3 protein and shows their most common DNA and genes. This sample lists some 500,000 distinct CDR3 sequences; roughly 25% were detected once. About 11% of the sample is taken by the ten largest. The sequencing input was blood. The receptors stem from a woman aged 30 to 39 with Graves' ophthalmopathy.

The chain has TRBV7-8 and TRBJ1-1; D is uncertain. The length of the CDR3 is 13 residues. Germline lookup yields CDR1 SGHVS and CDR2 FQNEAQ. Trimming removed 2 bases from V and 7 bases from J, with 11 bases in between. CDR3 amino acids: CASSLNSGGEAFF. As DNA, the CDR3 is TGTGCCAGCAGCTTAAATTCGGGTGGTGAAGCTTTCTTT.

The chain carries TRBV6-2 or TRBV6-3 and TRBJ2-3, with TRBD2 matching over 11 bases. Trimming at V came to 6 bases and at J to 1 base, leaving 0 bases not matched to a gene. Per the germline V gene, CDR1 is MNHEY and CDR2 is SVGEGT. The CDR3 totals 14 residues. CDR3: CASRTSGGTDTQYF. The CDR3 DNA reads TGTGCCAGCAGGACTAGCGGGGGCACAGATACGCAGTATTTT.

The chain is built from TRBV11-2 and TRBJ2-7; 7 nucleotides agree with TRBD1. V dropped 8 bases and J dropped 6; count of bases not matched to a gene: 13. The CDR3 sequence is 14 residues long. The germline CDR1 and CDR2 sequences are SGHAT and FQNNGV. The CDR3 bases are TGTGCCAGCTCCCAATGGGACAGAGAATTCGAGCAGTACTTC. Encoded protein: CASSQWDREFEQYF. Full variable domain (rest looked up from reference TRBV11-2 and TRBJ2-7): EAGVAQSPRYKIIEKRQSVAFWCNPISGHATLYWYQQILGQGPKLLIQFQNNGVVDDSQLPKDRFSAERLKGVDSTLKIQPAKLEDSAVYLCASSQWDREFEQYFGPGTRLTVT.

The genes are TRBV7-2 and TRBJ2-5; TRBD2 might be the D (6 bases). V was clipped by 7 bases and J by 1 base, with 19 bases between them. Germline values: CDR1 SGHTA, CDR2 FQGNSA. CDR3 size: 16 residues. In nucleotides, the CDR3 is TGTGCCAGCACCAAACGGGGCGGGAAGCGCCAAGAGACCCAGTACTTC. Translated: CASTKRGGKRQETQYF.

The chain carries TRBV30 and TRBJ1-1; D is uncertain. The V and J ends lost 3 bases and 1 base respectively, with 9 bases between them. The length of the CDR3 is 13 residues. Germline CDR1 and CDR2: GTSNPN and SVGIG (reference sequence). Here the CDR3 DNA reads TGTGCCTGGAGCGAAGACACGAACACTGAAGCTTTCTTT. This sequence encodes CAWSEDTNTEAFF.

J is TRBJ2-7 and V is TRBV6-2 or TRBV6-3; 8 nucleotides match TRBD1. Germline trimming cut 8 bases from V and 3 bases from J; bases unmatched to any gene: 12. The CDR3 spans 15 residues. The germline CDR1 and CDR2 sequences are MNHEY and SVGEGT. The CDR3 protein is CASQKGGTGNYEQYF. In nucleotides, the CDR3 is TGTGCCAGCCAAAAGGGTGGGACAGGAAACTACGAGCAGTACTTC.

This clonotype appeared many times. The chain carries TRBV4-2 and TRBJ1-2; D possibly corresponds to TRBD1 (6 bases). Trimming cost V 0 bases and J 5 bases, with 19 bases left between them. In germline, CDR1 is LGHNA, CDR2 YNFKEQ. The CDR3 is made up of 17 amino acids. The CDR3 nucleotides are TGTGCCAGCAGCCAAGATCCGGTGGGGGGGGCGCGTTATGGCTACACCTTC. Protein sequence: CASSQDPVGGARYGYTF.

This clonotype showed up many times. The V gene is TRBV6-1, the J gene TRBJ2-2, with D perhaps TRBD1 (6 bases). Germline values: CDR1 MNHNS, CDR2 SASEGT. The CDR3 is 13 amino acids. Trimming cost V 4 bases and J 6 bases, with 9 bases left between them. The DNA for the CDR3 is TGTGCCAGCAGTGTACAGGGCTCCGGGGAGCTGTTTTTT. Amino acids: CASSVQGSGELFF.

This clonotype has ten or more counts. This chain joins TRBV12-3 or TRBV12-4 and TRBJ2-7; D is uncertain. Trimming stripped 3 bases from V and 6 bases from J, with 15 bases between. This CDR3 is built from 14 residues. CDR3 region: CASSLSIVLIEQYF. CDR3 sequence (DNA): TGTGCCAGCAGTTTGTCGATTGTCCTCATCGAGCAGTACTTC.

This clonotype was seen repeatedly, ten times or more. The V call is TRBV7-2, the J call TRBJ1-6; possibly TRBD1 for D (5 bases). Looked up from germline, CDR1 is SGHTA and CDR2 is FQGNSA. V was cut by 3 bases and J by 6 bases, with 12 bases left in between. The length of the CDR3 is 15 residues. CDR3 in DNA: TGTGCCAGCAGCTTCTTTACAGGTTCTAATTCACCCCTCCACTTT. Its translation is CASSFFTGSNSPLHF.

This clonotype came up many times. The chain employs TRBV6-1 and TRBJ2-2; possible D gene TRBD2, 7 bases. This CDR3 is built from 14 residues. Looked up from germline, CDR1 is MNHNS and CDR2 is SASEGT. V was clipped by 5 bases and J by 4 bases, with 11 bases between them. The CDR3 nucleotides are TGTGCCAGCAGTACCCGGGGGGCCACCGGGGAGCTGTTTTTT. Translating gives CASSTRGATGELFF.

The chain has TRBV28 and TRBJ1-6; D gene ambiguous. This CDR3 spans 18 amino acids. Germline V gene lookup returns CDR1 MDHEN and CDR2 SYDVKM. V was cut by 3 bases and J by 0 bases, with 15 bases left in between. The CDR3 DNA reads TGTGCCAGCAGTTTGAGCACGGGGTTGGGCTCCTATAATTCACCCCTCCACTTT. This gives the protein CASSLSTGLGSYNSPLHF.

This clonotype was seen ten or more times. The chain has TRBV6-5 and TRBJ1-1; D possibly corresponds to TRBD1 (6 bases). Looked up from germline, CDR1 is MNHEY and CDR2 is SVGAGI. The germline V and J ends were trimmed by 5 bases and 1 base, with 11 bases remaining between them. The CDR3 consists of 14 residues. In DNA, the CDR3 is TGTGCCAGCAGTCGGGACACAGCGAACACTGAAGCTTTCTTT. Translated, it gives CASSRDTANTEAFF.

J is TRBJ1-5 and V is TRBV6-2 or TRBV6-3; the D gene is possibly TRBD1 (6 bases). Looked up from germline, CDR1 is MNHEY and CDR2 is SVGEGT. This CDR3 spans 15 amino acids. V shed 2 bases and J shed 3 bases, with 11 bases lying between them. CDR3 DNA sequence: TGTGCCAGCAGTTACGACAGGTCAAACAATCAGCCCCAGCATTTT. This sequence encodes CASSYDRSNNQPQHF.

V gene TRBV10-3 combines with J gene TRBJ1-6; TRBD1 aligns across 9 bases. Trimming took 1 base from V and 9 from J; bases not matched to a gene: 7. CDR1 and CDR2 (germline): ENHRY, SYGVKD. The CDR3 has 16 residues. In DNA form, the CDR3 reads TGTGCCATCAGTGAGTTCTGGGACAGGGAGAGTTCACCCCTCCACTTT. It encodes CAISEFWDRESSPLHF.

This clonotype was detected many times. The genes are TRBV4-2 and TRBJ1-2; 7 nucleotides match TRBD1. Germline CDR1 is LGHNA and CDR2 is YNFKEQ. The CDR3 spans 14 residues. V dropped 0 bases and J dropped 8; count of bases not matched to a gene: 6. For the CDR3, the DNA is TGTGCCAGCAGCCAAGATCGGGACAGCCTCGGCTACACCTTC. Translating gives CASSQDRDSLGYTF.

The V gene is TRBV7-8, the J gene TRBJ2-4; 8 bases fit TRBD1. Unmatched junction bases numbered 8, after V lost 5 bases and J lost 5 bases. The CDR3 sequence is 15 residues long. The germline V gene has CDR1 SGHVS and CDR2 FQNEAQ. CDR3 residues: CASSTQQGVQNIQYF. The CDR3 DNA reads as TGTGCCAGCAGCACCCAACAGGGGGTCCAAAACATTCAGTACTTC.

This chain links TRBV2 with TRBJ1-1; possible D gene TRBD1, 6 bases. Trimming removed 9 bases from V and 0 bases from J, with 23 bases in between. Per the germline V gene, CDR1 is SNHLY and CDR2 is FYNNEI. CDR3 length: 17 amino acids. The CDR3 is CASGYPTGGVMNTEAFF. The CDR3 DNA sequence: TGTGCCAGTGGCTACCCGACAGGAGGGGTTATGAACACTGAAGCTTTCTTT. Based on the CDR3 plus reference TRBV2 and TRBJ1-1, the full variable domain is EPEVTQTPSHQVTQMGQEVILRCVPISNHLYFYWYRQILGQKVEFLVSFYNNEISEKSEIFDDQFSVERPDGSNFTLKIRSTKLEDSAMYFCASGYPTGGVMNTEAFFGQGTRLTVV.

In this sample, this clonotype turned up many times. The chain joins TRBV28 to TRBJ2-7; tentative D call: TRBD1 (6 bases). V lost 2 bases and J 3 bases, leaving 17 bases between the germline ends. Germline lookup yields CDR1 MDHEN and CDR2 SYDVKM. CDR3 length: 16 amino acids. CDR3 sequence (DNA): TGTGCCAGCAGTTTAGGATGGGGGCAGCCAAGCTACGAGCAGTACTTC. Protein: CASSLGWGQPSYEQYF.

This clonotype was seen many times. The genes are TRBV28 and TRBJ2-2; D is unclear. The CDR3 has 13 residues. The V gene lost 1 base and the J gene lost 8 bases, with 8 bases spanning the gap. Germline V gene data show CDR1 as MDHEN and CDR2 as SYDVKM. The CDR3 here is CASSLLGSGELFF. For the CDR3, the DNA is TGTGCCAGCAGTTTATTAGGGTCAGGGGAGCTGTTTTTT.

This clonotype was counted only a few times. The chain joins TRBV15 to TRBJ1-5, with D possibly TRBD1 on 6 matching bases. Germline-derived CDR1 and CDR2 are LNHNV and YYDKDF (reference sequence). CDR3 length: 15 amino acids. V was trimmed by 3 bases and J by 9 bases, leaving 18 bases between them. CDR3 coding DNA: TGTGCCACCAGCAGTTCATCTACAGGGCTTTCGCCCCAGCATTTT. Translating gives CATSSSSTGLSPQHF. The variable domain in full, completed from reference TRBV15 and TRBJ1-5, reads DAMVIQNPRYQVTQFGKPVTLSCSQTLNHNVMYWYQQKSSQAPKLLFHYYDKDFNNEADTPDNFQSRRPNTSFCFLDIRSPGLGDTAMYLCATSSSSTGLSPQHFGDGTRLSIL.

This clonotype was counted many times. This chain links TRBV13 with TRBJ1-2, with a weak D call TRBD1 (6 bases). Germline V gene data show CDR1 as PRHDT and CDR2 as FYEKMQ (reference sequence). The V and J ends lost 3 bases and 5 bases respectively, with 13 bases between them. There are 14 residues in the CDR3. Here the CDR3 reads CASSFHRDGYGYTF. The CDR3 DNA sequence: TGTGCCAGCAGCTTCCACAGGGATGGGTATGGCTACACCTTC.

This clonotype was counted at least ten times. The chain links TRBV12-3 or TRBV12-4 to TRBJ2-7, with a weak D call TRBD1 (5 bases). V was pared by 3 bases and J by 2 bases, with 8 bases between. The CDR3 runs 13 residues. CDR3 sequence: CASSLTETYEQYF. The CDR3 coding sequence is TGTGCCAGCAGTTTGACAGAGACCTACGAGCAGTACTTC.

This clonotype has ten or more counts. The rearrangement joins TRBV6-1 to TRBJ1-2; D gene unclear. The V gene lost 1 base and the J gene lost 2 bases, with 8 bases spanning the gap. Germline V CDR1 and CDR2: MNHNS, SASEGT. The CDR3 length is 14 residues. The CDR3 here is CASSEGPPNYGYTF. The CDR3 bases are TGTGCCAGCAGTGAAGGGCCACCGAACTATGGCTACACCTTC.

This clonotype was counted ten times or more. The rearrangement uses TRBV28 and TRBJ2-7; D gene ambiguous. The V gene's germline CDR1 is MDHEN and CDR2 SYDVKM. This CDR3 is 14 amino acids long. V shed 6 bases and J shed 4 bases, with 16 bases lying between them. CDR3 loop: CASSFTDSRYEQYF. The CDR3 nucleotides read TGTGCCAGCAGCTTCACCGATTCCCGATACGAGCAGTACTTC.

The chain joins TRBV12-3 or TRBV12-4 to TRBJ2-7; 10 bases are shared with TRBD1. This CDR3 spans 17 amino acids. V dropped 6 bases and J dropped 3; count of bases not matched to a gene: 14. The CDR3 here is CASSDGTGVRSIYEQYF. CDR3 sequence (DNA): TGTGCCAGCAGCGATGGGACAGGGGTAAGGTCTATCTACGAGCAGTACTTC.

This clonotype occurred many times. The chain employs TRBV6-5 and TRBJ2-7, with D possibly TRBD2 on 5 matching bases. V was clipped by 0 bases and J by 7 bases, with 7 bases between them. In germline, CDR1 is MNHEY, CDR2 SVGAGI. There are 12 residues in the CDR3. CDR3 DNA: TGTGCCAGCAGTTACTCGACGGGGGAGCAGTACTTC. Residues: CASSYSTGEQYF.

The genes are TRBV20-1 and TRBJ2-5; D may correspond to TRBD1 or TRBD2 (5 bases each). Germline CDR1 and CDR2: DFQATT and SNEGSKA (reference sequence). Trimming left V 4 bases short and J 4 bases short, with 13 bases between. There are 13 residues in the CDR3. The CDR3 DNA is TGCAGTGCTAAGACTGCAGGGACAGAGACCCAGTACTTC. It encodes CSAKTAGTETQYF.

The V gene is TRBV25-1, the J gene TRBJ1-2, with D perhaps matching TRBD1 (5 bases). The V gene's germline CDR1 is MGHDK and CDR2 SYGVNS. Trimming took off 3 bases at V and 4 bases at J, with 12 bases between the two ends. This CDR3 comprises 14 residues. The chain's CDR3 is CASSDPGRGYGYTF. The CDR3 DNA is TGTGCCAGCAGTGACCCAGGAAGGGGCTATGGCTACACCTTC.

The table lists this clonotype with many counts. The chain employs TRBV14 and TRBJ2-5, with D possibly matching TRBD2 (5 bases). In germline, CDR1 is SGHDN, CDR2 FVKESK. Trimming cost V 4 bases and J 1 base, with 13 bases left between them. CDR3 size: 15 residues. CDR3 in DNA: TGTGCCAGCAGCCCACTCGGGGTTCCCCAAGAGACCCAGTACTTC. Its protein product is CASSPLGVPQETQYF.